Presented here are 18 T cell receptor beta chains from one specimen sequenced in a study of siplizumab effects on memory and regulatory T cells. TCRdb keeps only in-frame clones here, not all; method: immunoSEQ multiplex PCR. The top ten hold about 0.62% of the sample, which has roughly 97,000 clones, 93% seen once. The sample taken for sequencing was Tregs sorted from blood. The receptors were sampled from a human donor in good health.

The rearrangement links TRBV7-2 to TRBJ2-6; D gene ambiguous. The CDR3 runs to 15 residues. Trimming took 6 bases from V and 0 from J, leaving 9 bases between them. CDR1 and CDR2 from the germline V gene are SGHTA and FQGNSA. CDR3 in DNA: TGTGCCAGCAGGTCGTGGCTCTCTGGGGCCAACGTCCTGACTTTC. It specifies CASRSWLSGANVLTF.

This clone was seen a few times. The V call is TRBV2, the J call TRBJ2-3, with D tentatively TRBD2 (6 bases). Germline V CDR1 and CDR2: SNHLY, FYNNEI. Trimming took 3 bases from V and 0 from J, leaving 19 bases between them. The CDR3 totals 18 residues. This CDR3 reads CASSDITLAGTSTDTQYF. The CDR3 coding sequence is TGTGCCAGCAGTGATATAACTCTGGCGGGGACTAGCACAGATACGCAGTATTTT.

The genes are TRBV18 and TRBJ1-2; D is uncertain. V dropped 3 bases and J dropped 3 bases, with 8 bases sitting between them. The germline CDR1 and CDR2 sequences are KGHSH and LQKENI. This CDR3 has 13 amino acids. The chain's CDR3 is CASSPVYDYGYTF. The CDR3 nucleotides read TGTGCCAGCTCACCCGTCTATGACTATGGCTACACCTTC.

J is TRBJ1-4 and V is TRBV5-1, with D maybe TRBD1 (6 bases). Per the germline V gene, CDR1 is SGHRS and CDR2 is YFSETQ. Trimming stripped 4 bases from V and 11 bases from J, with 15 bases between. CDR3 size: 13 residues. In DNA form, the CDR3 reads TGCGCCAGCAGCCCAAAGGAGGGGGGGAAACTGTTTTTT. Translation: CASSPKEGGKLFF.

The chain recombines TRBV19 with TRBJ2-1; D may match TRBD1 or TRBD2 (6 bases each). Germline V CDR1 and CDR2: LNHDA, SQIVND (reference sequence). V lost 3 bases to trimming and J lost 3 bases, with 12 bases between them. The CDR3 loop spans 15 amino acids. CDR3 in amino acids: CASSMGGLNYNEQFF. The CDR3 nucleotides are TGTGCCAGTAGTATGGGGGGCCTAAACTACAATGAGCAGTTCTTC.

This chain uses TRBV13 with TRBJ2-1; D might be TRBD1 or TRBD2, each matching 7 bases. V dropped 0 bases and J dropped 9 bases, with 21 bases sitting between them. There are 17 residues in the CDR3. CDR1 is PRHDT and CDR2 is FYEKMQ in the germline V gene (reference sequence). CDR3 loop: CASSLGQGGTRWGEQFF. The CDR3 coding sequence is TGTGCCAGCAGCTTAGGCCAGGGGGGGACTCGCTGGGGTGAGCAGTTCTTC.

The chain uses TRBV15 and TRBJ1-2; D not certain. V lost 1 base, J lost 8 bases, and 8 bases lay in between. This CDR3 spans 12 amino acids. Germline V gene data show CDR1 as LNHNV and CDR2 as YYDKDF (reference sequence). CDR3 sequence (DNA): TGTGCCACCAGCAGAGCCTATGGCGGCTACACCTTC. Protein product: CATSRAYGGYTF.

The genes are TRBV9 and TRBJ2-3; 12 bases agree with TRBD2. Germline V gene data show CDR1 as SGDLS and CDR2 as YYNGEE. This CDR3 is built from 16 residues. V was pared by 0 bases and J by 5 bases, with 4 bases of the junction left unmatched. This CDR3 is CASSVASGRAGDTQYF. CDR3 nucleotide sequence: TGTGCCAGCAGCGTAGCTAGCGGGAGGGCCGGAGATACGCAGTATTTT.

This chain connects TRBV7-3 to TRBJ2-2; 12 nucleotides line up with TRBD2. The germline CDR1 and CDR2 sequences are SGHTA and FQGTGA. The CDR3 runs 17 residues. V dropped 5 bases and J dropped 3; count of bases not matched to a gene: 7. CDR3 amino acids: CASSPSRLAGDTGELFF. The CDR3 nucleotides are TGTGCCAGCAGCCCGTCCCGACTAGCGGGGGACACCGGGGAGCTGTTTTTT.

V gene TRBV18 combines with J gene TRBJ1-1; weak D call: TRBD1 (5 bases). CDR3 length equals 17 residues. Germline values: CDR1 KGHSH, CDR2 LQKENI. Deletions cut 0 bases from V and 1 base from J, with 15 bases between. CDR3 region: CASSPPRLGARNTEAFF. The CDR3 DNA reads TGTGCCAGCTCACCACCGCGTTTAGGGGCCCGGAACACTGAAGCTTTCTTT.

The rearrangement joins TRBV5-6 to TRBJ2-7; the match to TRBD1 covers 8 bases. The CDR3 loop spans 14 amino acids. The germline gives CDR1 SGHDT, CDR2 YYEEEE. V lost 4 bases and J lost 1; bases outside the gene matches: 4. The CDR3 sequence: CASSAGQGSYEQYF. The CDR3 DNA reads TGTGCCAGCAGCGCCGGACAGGGTTCCTACGAGCAGTACTTC. The full variable domain, rest sourced from reference TRBV5-6 and TRBJ2-7, is DAGVTQSPTHLIKTRGQQVTLRCSPKSGHDTVSWYQQALGQGPQFIFQYYEEEERQRGNFPDRFSGHQFPNYSSELNVNALLLGDSALYLCASSAGQGSYEQYFGPGTRLTVT.

The chain uses TRBV5-1 and TRBJ2-3, with D unclear. Germline loops: CDR1 SGHRS, CDR2 YFSETQ. This CDR3 contains 14 residues. V was clipped by 0 bases and J by 1 base, with 6 bases between them. The CDR3 reads CASSLDSGTDTQYF. In nucleotides, the CDR3 is TGCGCCAGCAGCTTGGACAGTGGCACAGATACGCAGTATTTT.

The chain couples TRBV6-1 to TRBJ2-3; unclear D gene. Germline CDR1 is MNHNS and CDR2 is SASEGT. The CDR3 consists of 13 residues. The ends were cut back, 2 bases at V and 3 bases at J, with 6 bases in the middle. The CDR3 protein is CASSERRTDTQYF. The CDR3 nucleotides read TGTGCCAGCAGTGAACGAAGGACAGATACGCAGTATTTT.

The chain uses TRBV30 and TRBJ1-5; the D gene is possibly TRBD1 (5 bases). Germline lookup yields CDR1 GTSNPN and CDR2 SVGIG (reference sequence). The CDR3 totals 12 residues. The V end was cut by 8 bases, the J end by 4 bases, with 12 bases between. CDR3 loop: CAPGHRNQPQHF. The CDR3 DNA follows: TGTGCCCCGGGGCACAGAAATCAGCCCCAGCATTTT.

This CDR3 is CASSSGTSGSLRQFF. The CDR3 DNA sequence: TGTGCCAGCAGCTCCGGGACTAGCGGGAGTCTAAGGCAGTTCTTC. The rearrangement joins TRBV11-3 to TRBJ2-1; TRBD2 aligns across 14 bases. This CDR3 has 15 amino acids. J was trimmed by 12 bases and V by 4 bases; bases with no gene match: 8. Germline V lookup: CDR1 SGHNT, CDR2 YENEEA.

DNA of the CDR3: TGTGCCAGCAGCCCACTTATCAGAACTGAAGCTTTCTTT. Encoded protein: CASSPLIRTEAFF. The gene calls are TRBV11-2 and TRBJ1-1, with no clear D. The length of the CDR3 is 13 residues. The V end lost 5 bases, the J end lost 5 bases, and 12 bases lay between the germline ends. Germline V gene data show CDR1 as SGHAT and CDR2 as FQNNGV.

V gene TRBV7-9 combines with J gene TRBJ1-4, with D unresolved. The CDR3 loop spans 14 amino acids. The V gene's germline CDR1 is SEHNR and CDR2 FQNEAQ (reference sequence). V lost 1 base to trimming and J lost 3 bases, with 6 bases between them. Here the CDR3 reads CASSLGASNEKLFF. The CDR3 nucleotides are TGTGCCAGCAGCTTAGGAGCCTCTAATGAAAAACTGTTTTTT.

This clone was seen once. This sequence joins TRBV12-5 and TRBJ2-7, with TRBD2 matching over 7 bases. CDR3 size: 15 residues. Germline V gene sequence: CDR1 LGHNT, CDR2 FRNRAP. The junction had 7 bases not matched to a gene; V was cut back by 5 bases and J by 0 bases. The CDR3 DNA reads as TGTGCTAGTGGTCGACTGGGACTAAACTCCTACGAGCAGTACTTC. Translated, it gives CASGRLGLNSYEQYF.